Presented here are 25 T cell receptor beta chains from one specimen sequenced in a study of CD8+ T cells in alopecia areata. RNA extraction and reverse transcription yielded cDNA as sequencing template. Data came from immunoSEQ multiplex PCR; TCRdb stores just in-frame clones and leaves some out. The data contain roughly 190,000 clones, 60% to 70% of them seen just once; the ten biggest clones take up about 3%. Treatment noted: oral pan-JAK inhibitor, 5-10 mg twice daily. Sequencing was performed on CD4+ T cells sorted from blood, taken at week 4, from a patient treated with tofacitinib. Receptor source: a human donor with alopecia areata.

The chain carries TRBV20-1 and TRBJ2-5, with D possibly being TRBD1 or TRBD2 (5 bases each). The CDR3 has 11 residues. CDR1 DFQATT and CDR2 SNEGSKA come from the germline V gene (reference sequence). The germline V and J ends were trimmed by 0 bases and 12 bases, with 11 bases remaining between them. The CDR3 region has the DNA TGCAGTGCTAGAGAGGGGACGGAAGAGTACTTC. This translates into CSAREGTEEYF.

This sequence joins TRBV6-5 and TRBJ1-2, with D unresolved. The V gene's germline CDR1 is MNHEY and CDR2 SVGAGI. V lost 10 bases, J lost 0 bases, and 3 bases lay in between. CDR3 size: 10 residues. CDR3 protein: CATANYGYTF. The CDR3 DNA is TGTGCCACCGCTAACTATGGCTACACCTTC.

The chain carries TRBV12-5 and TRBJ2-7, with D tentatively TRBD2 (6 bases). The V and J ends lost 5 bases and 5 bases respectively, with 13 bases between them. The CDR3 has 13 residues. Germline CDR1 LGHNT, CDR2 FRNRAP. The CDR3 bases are TGTGCTAGTGGTCACCGGGAGTTCCACGAGCAGTACTTC. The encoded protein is CASGHREFHEQYF.

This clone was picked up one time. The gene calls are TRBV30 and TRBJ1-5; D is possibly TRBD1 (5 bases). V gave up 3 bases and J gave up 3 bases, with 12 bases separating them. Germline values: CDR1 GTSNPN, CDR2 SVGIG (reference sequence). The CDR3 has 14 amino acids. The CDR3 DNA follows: TGTGCCTGGAGAGGGTGGGGGGACAATCAGCCCCAGCATTTT. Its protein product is CAWRGWGDNQPQHF.

The CDR3 is CAIAALDSRVADTQYF. The CDR3 DNA follows: TGTGCCATCGCGGCGCTTGACTCCCGGGTGGCAGATACGCAGTATTTT. The chain uses TRBV10-3 and TRBJ2-3; D unresolved. Trimming took 8 bases from V and 4 from J, leaving 22 bases between them. The CDR3 extends over 16 amino acids. Germline lookup yields CDR1 ENHRY and CDR2 SYGVKD.

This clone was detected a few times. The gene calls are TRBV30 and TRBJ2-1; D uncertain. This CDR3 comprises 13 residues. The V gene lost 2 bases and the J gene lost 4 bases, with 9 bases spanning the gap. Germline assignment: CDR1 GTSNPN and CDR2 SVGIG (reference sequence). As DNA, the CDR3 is TGTGCCTGGAGTCGGTCTCTGTACAATGAGCAGTTCTTC. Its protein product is CAWSRSLYNEQFF.

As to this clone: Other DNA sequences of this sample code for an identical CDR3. This CDR3 reads CAWTGSSNQPQHF. In nucleotides, the CDR3 is TGTGCCTGGACAGGGTCGAGCAATCAGCCCCAGCATTTT. V gene TRBV30 combines with J gene TRBJ1-5; D might be TRBD1 (5 bases). The CDR3 has 13 residues. V was pared by 4 bases and J by 1 base, with 8 bases between. Looked up from germline, CDR1 is GTSNPN and CDR2 is SVGIG (reference sequence).

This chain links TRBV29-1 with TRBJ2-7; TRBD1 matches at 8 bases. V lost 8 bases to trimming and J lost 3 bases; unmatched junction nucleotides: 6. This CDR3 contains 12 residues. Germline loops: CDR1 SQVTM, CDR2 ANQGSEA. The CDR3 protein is CSFRTGSYEQYF. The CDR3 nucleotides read TGCAGCTTTAGGACAGGGAGCTACGAGCAGTACTTC.

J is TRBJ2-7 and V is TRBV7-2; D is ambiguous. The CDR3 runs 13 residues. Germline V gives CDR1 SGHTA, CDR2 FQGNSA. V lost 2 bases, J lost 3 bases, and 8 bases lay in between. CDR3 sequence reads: CASSLIGIYEQYF. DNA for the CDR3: TGTGCCAGCAGCTTAATAGGGATCTACGAGCAGTACTTC.

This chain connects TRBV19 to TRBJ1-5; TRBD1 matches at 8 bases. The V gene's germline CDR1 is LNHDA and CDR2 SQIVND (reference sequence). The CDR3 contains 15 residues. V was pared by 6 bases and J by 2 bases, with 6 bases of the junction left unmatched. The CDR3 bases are TGTGCCAGTAGGGGAACAGGGGGAGGCAATCAGCCCCAGCATTTT. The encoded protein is CASRGTGGGNQPQHF.

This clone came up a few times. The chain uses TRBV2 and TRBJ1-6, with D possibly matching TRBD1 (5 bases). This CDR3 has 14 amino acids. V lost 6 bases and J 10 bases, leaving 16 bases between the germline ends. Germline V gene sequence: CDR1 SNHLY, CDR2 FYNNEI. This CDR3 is CASSSSGARSPLHF. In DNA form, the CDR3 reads TGTGCCAGCAGCTCCAGCGGGGCTAGGTCACCCCTCCACTTT. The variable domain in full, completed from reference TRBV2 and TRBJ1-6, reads EPEVTQTPSHQVTQMGQEVILRCVPISNHLYFYWYRQILGQKVEFLVSFYNNEISEKSEIFDDQFSVERPDGSNFTLKIRSTKLEDSAMYFCASSSSGARSPLHFGNGTRLTVT.

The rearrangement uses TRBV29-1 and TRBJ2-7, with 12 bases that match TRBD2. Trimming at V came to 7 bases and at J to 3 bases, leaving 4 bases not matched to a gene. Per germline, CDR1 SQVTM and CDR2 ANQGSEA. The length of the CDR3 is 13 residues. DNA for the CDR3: TGCAGCGCTAAGACTAGCGGGGGCTACGAGCAGTACTTC. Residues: CSAKTSGGYEQYF.

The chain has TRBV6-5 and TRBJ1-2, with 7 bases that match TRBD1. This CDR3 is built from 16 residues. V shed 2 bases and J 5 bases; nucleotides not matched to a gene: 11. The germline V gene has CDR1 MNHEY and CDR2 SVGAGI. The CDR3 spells CASSYLKGQPAYGYTF. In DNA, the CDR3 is TGTGCCAGCAGTTACCTAAAGGGACAGCCAGCTTATGGCTACACCTTC.

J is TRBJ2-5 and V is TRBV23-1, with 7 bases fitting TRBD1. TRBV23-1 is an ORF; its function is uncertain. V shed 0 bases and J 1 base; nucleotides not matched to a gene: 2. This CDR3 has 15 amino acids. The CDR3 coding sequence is TGCGCCAGCAGTCAATCGGGGGACAGCCAAGAGACCCAGTACTTC. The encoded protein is CASSQSGDSQETQYF.

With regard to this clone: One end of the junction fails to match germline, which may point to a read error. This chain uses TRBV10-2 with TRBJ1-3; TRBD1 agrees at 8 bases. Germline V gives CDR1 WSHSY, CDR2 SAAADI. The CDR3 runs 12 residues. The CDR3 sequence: CASGDRGDTIYF. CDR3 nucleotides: TGCGCCAGCGGTGACAGGGGAGACACCATATATTTT.

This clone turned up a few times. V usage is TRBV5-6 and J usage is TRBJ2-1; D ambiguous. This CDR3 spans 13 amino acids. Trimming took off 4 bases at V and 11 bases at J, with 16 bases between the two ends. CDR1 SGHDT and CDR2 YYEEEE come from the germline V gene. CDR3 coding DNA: TGTGCCAGCAGCCCACCTCGTACGGGCCAGCAGTTCTTC. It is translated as CASSPPRTGQQFF.

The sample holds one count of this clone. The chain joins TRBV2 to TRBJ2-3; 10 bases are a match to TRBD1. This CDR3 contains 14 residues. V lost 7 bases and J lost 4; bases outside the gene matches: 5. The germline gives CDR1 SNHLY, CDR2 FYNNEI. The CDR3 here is CASKRDRGADTQYF. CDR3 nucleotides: TGTGCCAGCAAAAGGGACAGGGGAGCAGATACGCAGTATTTT. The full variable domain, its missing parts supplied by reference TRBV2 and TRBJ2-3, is EPEVTQTPSHQVTQMGQEVILRCVPISNHLYFYWYRQILGQKVEFLVSFYNNEISEKSEIFDDQFSVERPDGSNFTLKIRSTKLEDSAMYFCASKRDRGADTQYFGPGTRLTVL.

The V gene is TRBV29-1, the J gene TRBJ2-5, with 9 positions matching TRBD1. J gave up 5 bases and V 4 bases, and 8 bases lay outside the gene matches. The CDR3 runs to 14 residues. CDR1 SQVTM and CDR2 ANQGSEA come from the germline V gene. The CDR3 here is CSVVDTGGSETQYF. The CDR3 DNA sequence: TGCAGCGTTGTAGATACAGGGGGCTCTGAGACCCAGTACTTC.

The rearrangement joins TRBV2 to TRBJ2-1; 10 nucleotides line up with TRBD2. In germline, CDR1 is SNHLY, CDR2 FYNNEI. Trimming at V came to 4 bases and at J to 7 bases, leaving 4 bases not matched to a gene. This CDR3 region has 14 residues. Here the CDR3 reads CASSGLAGANEQFF. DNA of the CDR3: TGTGCCAGCAGTGGGCTAGCGGGGGCTAATGAGCAGTTCTTC.

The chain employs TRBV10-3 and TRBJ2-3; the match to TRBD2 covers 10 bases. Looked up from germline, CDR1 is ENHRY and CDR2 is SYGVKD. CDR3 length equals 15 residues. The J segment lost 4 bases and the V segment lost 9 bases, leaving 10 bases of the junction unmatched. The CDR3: CAISPGLAFPDTQYF. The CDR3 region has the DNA TGTGCCATTTCCCCGGGACTAGCGTTCCCAGATACGCAGTATTTT.

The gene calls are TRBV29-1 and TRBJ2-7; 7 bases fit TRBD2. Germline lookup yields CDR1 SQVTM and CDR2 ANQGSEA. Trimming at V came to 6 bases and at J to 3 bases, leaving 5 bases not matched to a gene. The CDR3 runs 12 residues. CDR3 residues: CSVKGGFYEQYF. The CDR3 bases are TGCAGCGTAAAGGGAGGGTTCTACGAGCAGTACTTC.

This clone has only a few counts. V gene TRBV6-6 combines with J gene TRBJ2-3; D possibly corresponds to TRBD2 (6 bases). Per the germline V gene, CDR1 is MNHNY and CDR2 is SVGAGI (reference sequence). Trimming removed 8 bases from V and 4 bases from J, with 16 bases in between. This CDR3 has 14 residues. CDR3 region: CASRDSRGADTQYF. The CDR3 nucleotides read TGTGCCAGCCGGGACTCTCGGGGAGCAGATACGCAGTATTTT.

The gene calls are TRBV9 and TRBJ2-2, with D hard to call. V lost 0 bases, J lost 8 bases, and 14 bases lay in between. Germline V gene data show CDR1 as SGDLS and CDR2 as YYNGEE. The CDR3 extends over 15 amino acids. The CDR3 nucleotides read TGTGCCAGCAGCGTAGGGGTGGATCCCGTGGGGGAGCTGTTTTTT. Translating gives CASSVGVDPVGELFF.

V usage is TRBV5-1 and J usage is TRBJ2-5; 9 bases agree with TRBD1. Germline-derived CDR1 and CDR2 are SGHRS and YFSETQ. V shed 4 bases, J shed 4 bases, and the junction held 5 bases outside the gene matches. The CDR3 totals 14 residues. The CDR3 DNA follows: TGCGCCAGCAGCGGAACGACAGGGGGAGAGACCCAGTACTTC. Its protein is CASSGTTGGETQYF.

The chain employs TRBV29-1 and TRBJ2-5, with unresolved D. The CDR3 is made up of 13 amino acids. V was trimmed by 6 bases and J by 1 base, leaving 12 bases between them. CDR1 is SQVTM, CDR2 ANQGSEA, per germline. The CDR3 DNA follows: TGCAGCGTCCCGACCCAGGTCCAAGAGACCCAGTACTTC. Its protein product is CSVPTQVQETQYF.